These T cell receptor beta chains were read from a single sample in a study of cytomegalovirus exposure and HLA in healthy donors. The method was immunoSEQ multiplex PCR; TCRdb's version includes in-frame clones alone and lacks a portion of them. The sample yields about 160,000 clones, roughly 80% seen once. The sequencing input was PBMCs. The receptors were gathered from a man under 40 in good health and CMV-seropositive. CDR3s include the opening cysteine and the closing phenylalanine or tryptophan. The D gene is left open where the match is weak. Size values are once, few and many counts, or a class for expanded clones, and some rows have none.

DNA: TGTGCCAGCAGCTTAAAAACAGGGTTACGGGAAAAACTGTTTTTT
CDR3: CASSLKTGLREKLFF
length: 15
J: TRBJ1-4
size: .
V: TRBV9
D: .

DNA: TGTGCCAGTGACCCAGGTTTGGGCAATCAGCCCCAGCATTTT
CDR3: CASDPGLGNQPQHF
length: 14
J: TRBJ1-5
size: .
V: TRBV19
D: .

DNA: TGTGCCAGCAGCTTCAGTCAGGGGCAGTGGGGCTACACCTTC
CDR3: CASSFSQGQWGYTF
length: 14
J: TRBJ1-2
size: .
V: TRBV5-4
D: .

DNA: TGTGCCAGCAGCCCTCCGAGCGTCGAGACCCAGTACTTC
CDR3: CASSPPSVETQYF
length: 13
J: TRBJ2-5
size: few
V: TRBV7-9
D: .

DNA: TGTGCCAGCAGCTGGGACAGAGAGAATCAGCCCCAGCATTTT
CDR3: CASSWDRENQPQHF
length: 14
J: TRBJ1-5
size: .
V: TRBV5-5
D: TRBD1

DNA: TGCGCCAGCAGCTTGGGGCTAGCAGTTAGCACAGATACGCAGTATTTT
CDR3: CASSLGLAVSTDTQYF
length: 16
J: TRBJ2-3
size: few
V: TRBV5-1
D: .

DNA: TGTGCCAGCACAGACACCCTGAACACTGAAGCTTTCTTT
CDR3: CASTDTLNTEAFF
length: 13
J: TRBJ1-1
size: .
V: TRBV6-5
D: .

DNA: TGTGCCAGCAGTTCCAAGGACAGACTCACAGATACGCAGTATTTT
CDR3: CASSSKDRLTDTQYF
length: 15
J: TRBJ2-3
size: .
V: TRBV7-2
D: .

DNA: TGTGCCAGCAGTTTAATTGTAACAGGAAACTATGGCTACACCTTC
CDR3: CASSLIVTGNYGYTF
length: 15
J: TRBJ1-2
size: .
V: TRBV28
D: .

DNA: TGTGCCAGCAGCTTAGCGCTGGGCCACTCCTACGAGCAGTACTTC
CDR3: CASSLALGHSYEQYF
length: 15
J: TRBJ2-7
size: .
V: TRBV7-9
D: .

DNA: TGCGCCAGCAGCTTCGGAGGGAACGGAGCTTTCTTT
CDR3: CASSFGGNGAFF
length: 12
J: TRBJ1-1
size: .
V: TRBV5-1
D: .

DNA: TGTGCCAGCAGTCAAAATCTTAGGGGGGGCAAGAATGAGCAGTTCTTC
CDR3: CASSQNLRGGKNEQFF
length: 16
J: TRBJ2-1
size: .
V: TRBV25-1
D: .

DNA: TGCGCCAGCAGCTTGGGGGCAGGGGACGCGAACACCGGGGAGCTGTTTTTT
CDR3: CASSLGAGDANTGELFF
length: 17
J: TRBJ2-2
size: once
V: TRBV5-1
D: .

DNA: TGTGCCACCGGTAAGGACAGGAATGAAAAACTGTTTTTT
CDR3: CATGKDRNEKLFF
length: 13
J: TRBJ1-4
size: .
V: TRBV15
D: TRBD1

DNA: TGTGCCAGCAGGCCGAGCCCGGGGAGAACCACCGGGGAGCTGTTTTTT
CDR3: CASRPSPGRTTGELFF
length: 16
J: TRBJ2-2
size: .
V: TRBV5-6
D: .

DNA: TGTGCCAGCAGCTTAGCATGGGGGAGGGAGACCCAGTACTTC
CDR3: CASSLAWGRETQYF
length: 14
J: TRBJ2-5
size: .
V: TRBV7-6
D: .

DNA: TGTGCCAGCAGTGGGGACAGGGCACTAATGGTCTATAATTCACCCCTCCACTTT
CDR3: CASSGDRALMVYNSPLHF
length: 18
J: TRBJ1-6
size: .
V: TRBV6-1
D: TRBD1

DNA: TGTGCCAGCAGTTTAAGGGGCTATAATTCACCCCTCCACTTT
CDR3: CASSLRGYNSPLHF
length: 14
J: TRBJ1-6
size: .
V: TRBV27
D: .

DNA: TGTGCCATCACCTCGGGGGGGGCTGGAATGAACACTGAAGCTTTCTTT
CDR3: CAITSGGAGMNTEAFF
length: 16
J: TRBJ1-1
size: .
V: TRBV10-3
D: .

DNA: TGTGCCAGCAGCGACTCTGAGACTAGCGGGGGGGTTGGTGAGCAGTTCTTC
CDR3: CASSDSETSGGVGEQFF
length: 17
J: TRBJ2-1
size: .
V: TRBV5-6
D: TRBD2

DNA: TGTGCCAGCAGTTTGGGACAGGGAATGGGCTATGGCTACACCTTC
CDR3: CASSLGQGMGYGYTF
length: 15
J: TRBJ1-2
size: .
V: TRBV28
D: TRBD1

DNA: TGTGCCAGTATGAGGGTAAGGGGCACAGATACGCAGTATTTT
CDR3: CASMRVRGTDTQYF
length: 14
J: TRBJ2-3
size: once
V: TRBV19
D: .

DNA: TGTGCCAGTAGTATAGGACTAGATAGCCACGAGCAGTACTTC
CDR3: CASSIGLDSHEQYF
length: 14
J: TRBJ2-7
size: .
V: TRBV19
D: .

DNA: TGTGCCAGCAGGCAACCTCCAGTCCACGAGCAGTACTTC
CDR3: CASRQPPVHEQYF
length: 13
J: TRBJ2-7
size: .
V: TRBV6-5
D: .

DNA: TGTGCCAGCAGGCCCGGGATCTCTAACTATGGCTACACCTTC
CDR3: CASRPGISNYGYTF
length: 14
J: TRBJ1-2
size: .
V: TRBV6-5
D: .

DNA: TGTGCCAGCAGTTACGGAACAGGGGGCGAAGAGACCCAGTACTTC
CDR3: CASSYGTGGEETQYF
length: 15
J: TRBJ2-5
size: .
V: TRBV6-5
D: TRBD1

DNA: TGTGCCAGCAGTAGCGGGGGGGCAGGCACCGGGGAGCTGTTTTTT
CDR3: CASSSGGAGTGELFF
length: 15
J: TRBJ2-2
size: .
V: TRBV6-5
D: TRBD2

DNA: TGTGCCAGACCGGGACAGGGGAAACATGAGCAGTTCTTC
CDR3: CARPGQGKHEQFF
length: 13
J: TRBJ2-1
size: .
V: TRBV25-1
D: TRBD1

DNA: TGCGCCAGCAGCTTCCAGGGGGCCGAGACTGAAGCTTTCTTT
CDR3: CASSFQGAETEAFF
length: 14
J: TRBJ1-1
size: .
V: TRBV5-1
D: TRBD1

DNA: TGTGCCAGTAGTACCGGCTCGGGACAGGGGTATTCCACAGATACGCAGTATTTT
CDR3: CASSTGSGQGYSTDTQYF
length: 18
J: TRBJ2-3
size: .
V: TRBV19
D: TRBD1

DNA: TGCGCCAGCAGCCAAGAGGGCCACAATCCACCCACCGGGGAGCTGTTTTTT
CDR3: CASSQEGHNPPTGELFF
length: 17
J: TRBJ2-2
size: .
V: TRBV4-1
D: .

DNA: TGTGCCAGCAGCGAGAGAGAATTGGCCAGGTATCCCTGGGAGCAGTACTTC
CDR3: CASSERELARYPWEQYF
length: 17
J: TRBJ2-5
size: .
V: TRBV7-2
D: .

DNA: TGTGCCTGGAGTCCTGGGACAGGGTACTACGAGCAGTACTTC
CDR3: CAWSPGTGYYEQYF
length: 14
J: TRBJ2-7
size: .
V: TRBV30
D: TRBD1

DNA: TGTGCCAGTAGTCCCGCGGGACGGATCCAAGAGACCCAGTACTTC
CDR3: CASSPAGRIQETQYF
length: 15
J: TRBJ2-5
size: .
V: TRBV19
D: .

DNA: TGTGCCAGTAGTATTGGGCAGGGAGGGTGGGAGACCCAGTACTTC
CDR3: CASSIGQGGWETQYF
length: 15
J: TRBJ2-5
size: .
V: TRBV19
D: TRBD2

DNA: TGTGCCAGCAGTGGTCAGGCCTACAATGAGCAGTTCTTC
CDR3: CASSGQAYNEQFF
length: 13
J: TRBJ2-1
size: .
V: TRBV27
D: .

DNA: TGTGCCAGCAGCTTAGGGACAGTCCTCTCTGGAAACACCATATATTTT
CDR3: CASSLGTVLSGNTIYF
length: 16
J: TRBJ1-3
size: .
V: TRBV7-6
D: .

DNA: TGTGCCAGCAGTTATAGACAGGGTGAAGGCTACACCTTC
CDR3: CASSYRQGEGYTF
length: 13
J: TRBJ1-2
size: .
V: TRBV5-8
D: TRBD1

DNA: TGTGCCAGCATCAGGACAGGCCATGGGGACGAGCAGTACTTC
CDR3: CASIRTGHGDEQYF
length: 14
J: TRBJ2-7
size: .
V: TRBV6-1
D: TRBD1

DNA: TGCGCCAGCAGCCAAGTTCGGGGAGGGCATTCACCCCTCCACTTT
CDR3: CASSQVRGGHSPLHF
length: 15
J: TRBJ1-6
size: .
V: TRBV4-1
D: .

DNA: TGTGCCAGCAGCTTGGAGACAGACCCTGTGGTCGGTTCACCCCTCCACTTT
CDR3: CASSLETDPVVGSPLHF
length: 17
J: TRBJ1-6
size: .
V: TRBV5-4
D: .

DNA: TGCGCCAGCAAGGGACAGAGCTCTGGAAACACCATATATTTT
CDR3: CASKGQSSGNTIYF
length: 14
J: TRBJ1-3
size: .
V: TRBV5-1
D: TRBD1

DNA: TGTGCCAGCAGCTCGTCCGGGACAGGGAAGAGGGGGTACAATGAGCAGTTCTTC
CDR3: CASSSSGTGKRGYNEQFF
length: 18
J: TRBJ2-1
size: .
V: TRBV9
D: TRBD1

DNA: TGTGCTAGTGGTCAGGGGCAGTTTAATGAAAAACTGTTTTTT
CDR3: CASGQGQFNEKLFF
length: 14
J: TRBJ1-4
size: .
V: TRBV12-5
D: .

DNA: TGTGCCAGCAGCTTAGTATCGGGACAGCACACCGGGGAGCTGTTTTTT
CDR3: CASSLVSGQHTGELFF
length: 16
J: TRBJ2-2
size: .
V: TRBV7-9
D: TRBD1

DNA: TGTGCCAGCAGCTTCGACAGATTAGGTTCACCCCTCCACTTT
CDR3: CASSFDRLGSPLHF
length: 14
J: TRBJ1-6
size: .
V: TRBV5-6
D: .

DNA: TGTGCCAGCAGCTTGGGGCGGACTAGCGGGGGGGTCGACACCGGGGAGCTGTTTTTT
CDR3: CASSLGRTSGGVDTGELFF
length: 19
J: TRBJ2-2
size: .
V: TRBV5-6
D: TRBD2

DNA: TGCGCCAGCAGTCAGAGCGGGGGCCACTACGAGCAGTACTTC
CDR3: CASSQSGGHYEQYF
length: 14
J: TRBJ2-7
size: .
V: TRBV23-1
D: TRBD2

DNA: TGTGCCAGCAGCAAAGGGACAGGCTTCTACGAGCAGTACTTC
CDR3: CASSKGTGFYEQYF
length: 14
J: TRBJ2-7
size: .
V: TRBV5-6
D: TRBD1

DNA: TGTGCCAGCAGCTTAAGCCCTAGCGGGGGGGTCACAGATACGCAGTATTTT
CDR3: CASSLSPSGGVTDTQYF
length: 17
J: TRBJ2-3
size: .
V: TRBV7-3
D: TRBD2

DNA: TGCGCCAGCAGCTTGCAAGGGGGCTTCGACGAGCAGTACTTC
CDR3: CASSLQGGFDEQYF
length: 14
J: TRBJ2-7
size: .
V: TRBV5-1
D: TRBD1

DNA: TGTGCCAGCAGCTTCTCCGGGACAGCGTACAATGAGCAGTTCTTC
CDR3: CASSFSGTAYNEQFF
length: 15
J: TRBJ2-1
size: .
V: TRBV7-2
D: TRBD1

DNA: TGTGCCAGCAGTCGACAGGGAATGAACACTGAAGCTTTCTTT
CDR3: CASSRQGMNTEAFF
length: 14
J: TRBJ1-1
size: .
V: TRBV2
D: TRBD1

DNA: TGTGCCAGCAGGGCGGGGGGCGCTGGGGCCAACGTCCTGACTTTC
CDR3: CASRAGGAGANVLTF
length: 15
J: TRBJ2-6
size: once
V: TRBV5-6
D: TRBD2